These T cell receptor beta chains were read from a single sample in a study of blood T cell repertoires in COVID-19. Data came from immunoSEQ multiplex PCR; TCRdb stores just in-frame clones and leaves some out. The data contain around 200,000 clones, 86% of them singletons. The sample comprised peripheral blood. The receptors originated from a woman in her 50s with acute or convalescent COVID-19. CDR3s include the opening cysteine and the closing phenylalanine or tryptophan. Each record gives: J gene, V gene, CDR3 length, CDR3 protein.

>TRBJ1-3|TRBV5-6|17
CASSLEPGHVIGNTIYF
>TRBJ2-7|TRBV19|13
CASRGQGPYEQYF
>TRBJ2-2|TRBV3-1/TRBV3-2|12
CASKTLAGELFF
>TRBJ2-3|TRBV7-8|16
CASSLGRGSRADTQYF
>TRBJ1-6|TRBV4-3|15
CASSQVSGGNSPLHF
>TRBJ2-5|TRBV10-3|17
CAISESVAGAAQETQYF
>TRBJ2-1|TRBV7-2|15
CASTGLRTGYNEQFF
>TRBJ1-2|TRBV9|15
CASSVGEGIGYGYTF
>TRBJ2-1|TRBV7-9|14
CASSLDRSYNEQFF
>TRBJ1-2|TRBV7-9|15
CASSLASGQGYGYTF
>TRBJ1-1|TRBV3-1/TRBV3-2|17
CASSQDRGPRARTEAFF
>TRBJ1-1|TRBV7-2|14
CASSLAPGDTEAFF
>TRBJ1-2|TRBV10-3|11
CAITQGDGYTF
>TRBJ2-5|TRBV7-2|12
CASSPYIGAQYF
>TRBJ2-1|TRBV6-6|16
CASSYGQGAPYNEQFF
>TRBJ1-6|TRBV5-1|16
CASSLTGGIDNSPLHF
>TRBJ2-1|TRBV10-2|15
CASRIWGGPYNEQFF
>TRBJ2-7|TRBV18|13
CATSGGEDYEQYF
>TRBJ2-3|TRBV24-1|14
CATSPGGAADTQYF
>TRBJ2-3|TRBV5-1|16
CASSSTSGGPTDTQYF
>TRBJ2-1|TRBV24-1|16
CATSDSGTLIRNEQFF
>TRBJ2-5|TRBV5-4|16
CASSLGGTSGQETQYF
>TRBJ1-2|TRBV7-3|15
CASSERPDRPDGYTF
>TRBJ1-4|TRBV24-1|14
CATSRGETNEKLFF
>TRBJ1-4|TRBV27|17
CASSLRGQGVSNEKLFF
>TRBJ2-1|TRBV18|15
CASSPRTGEGNEQFF
>TRBJ2-5|TRBV19|15
CASSTGTTQQETQYF
>TRBJ1-1|TRBV7-9|14
CASSRNDRNTEAFF
>TRBJ2-1|TRBV5-1|16
CASSATRAGGPTRQFF
>TRBJ2-7|TRBV6-5|13
CASSYGRRYEQYF